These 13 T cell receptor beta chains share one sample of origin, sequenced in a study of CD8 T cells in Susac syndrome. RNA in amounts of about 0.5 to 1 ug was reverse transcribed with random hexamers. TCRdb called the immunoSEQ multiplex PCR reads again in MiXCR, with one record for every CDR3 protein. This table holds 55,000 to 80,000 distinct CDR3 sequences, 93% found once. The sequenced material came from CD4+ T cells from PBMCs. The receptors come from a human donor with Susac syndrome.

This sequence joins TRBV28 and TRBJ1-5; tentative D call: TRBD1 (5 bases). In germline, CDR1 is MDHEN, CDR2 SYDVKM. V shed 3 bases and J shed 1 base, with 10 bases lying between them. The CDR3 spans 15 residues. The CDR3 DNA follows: TGTGCCAGCAGTTTGGGCGGACAAAGCAATCAGCCCCAGCATTTT. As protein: CASSLGGQSNQPQHF.

CDR3 DNA: TGTGCCAGCAGCAAGGACAGGGGGCAAGATTATCACGGTACTGGGCAGTTCTTC. As protein: CASSKDRGQDYHGTGQFF. This rearrangement joins TRBV21-1 to TRBJ2-1; the D call of TRBD1 is as the table states it, not checked on the DNA. TRBV21-1 is a pseudogene. The CDR3 is 18 amino acids.

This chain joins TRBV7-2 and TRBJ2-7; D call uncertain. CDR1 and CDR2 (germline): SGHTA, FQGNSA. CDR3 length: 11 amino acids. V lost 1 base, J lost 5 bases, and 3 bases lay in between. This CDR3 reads CASSLVDEQYF. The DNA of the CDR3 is TGTGCCAGCAGCTTAGTCGACGAGCAGTACTTC. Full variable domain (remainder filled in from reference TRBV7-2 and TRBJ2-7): GAGVSQSPSNKVTEKGKDVELRCDPISGHTALYWYRQSLGQGLEFLIYFQGNSAPDKSGLPSDRFSAERTGGSVSTLTIQRTQQEDSAVYLCASSLVDEQYFGPGTRLTVT.

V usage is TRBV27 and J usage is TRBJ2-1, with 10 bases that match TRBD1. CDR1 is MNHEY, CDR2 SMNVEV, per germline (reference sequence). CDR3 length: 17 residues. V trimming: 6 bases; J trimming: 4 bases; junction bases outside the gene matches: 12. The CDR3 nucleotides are TGTGCCAGCAGGTCGGGACAGGGGTTACCCTCTTACAATGAGCAGTTCTTC. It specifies CASRSGQGLPSYNEQFF.

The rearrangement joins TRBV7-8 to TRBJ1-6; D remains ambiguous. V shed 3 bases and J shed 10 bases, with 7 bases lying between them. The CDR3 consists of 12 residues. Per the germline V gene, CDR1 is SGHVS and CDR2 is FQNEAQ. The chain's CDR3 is CASSLAESPLHF. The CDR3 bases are TGTGCCAGCAGCTTGGCGGAATCACCCCTCCACTTT. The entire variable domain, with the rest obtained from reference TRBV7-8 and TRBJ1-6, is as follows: GAGVSQSPRYKVAKRGQDVALRCDPISGHVSLFWYQQALGQGPEFLTYFQNEAQLDKSGLPSDRFFAERPEGSVSTLKIQRTQQEDSAVYLCASSLAESPLHFGNGTRLTVT.

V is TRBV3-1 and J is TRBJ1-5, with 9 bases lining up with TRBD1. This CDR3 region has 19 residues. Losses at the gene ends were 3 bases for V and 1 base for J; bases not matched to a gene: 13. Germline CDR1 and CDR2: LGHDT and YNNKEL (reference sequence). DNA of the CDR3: TGTGCCAGCAGCCAGTCCGGGACAGGGAAACCCGCGAGCAATCAGCCCCAGCATTTT. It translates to CASSQSGTGKPASNQPQHF.

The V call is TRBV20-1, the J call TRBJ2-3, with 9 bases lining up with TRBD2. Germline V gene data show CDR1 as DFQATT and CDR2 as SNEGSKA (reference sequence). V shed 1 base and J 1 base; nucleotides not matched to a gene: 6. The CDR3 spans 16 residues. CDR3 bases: TGCAGTGCTAGAGCGCGGGGGGGCCTTCGCACAGATACGCAGTATTTT. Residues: CSARARGGLRTDTQYF.

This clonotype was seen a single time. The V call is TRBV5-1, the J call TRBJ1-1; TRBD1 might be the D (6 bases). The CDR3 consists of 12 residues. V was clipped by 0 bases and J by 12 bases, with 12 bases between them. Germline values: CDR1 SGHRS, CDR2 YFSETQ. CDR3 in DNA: TGCGCCAGCAGCTTGGATGGGACAAATCCTTTCTTT. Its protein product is CASSLDGTNPFF.

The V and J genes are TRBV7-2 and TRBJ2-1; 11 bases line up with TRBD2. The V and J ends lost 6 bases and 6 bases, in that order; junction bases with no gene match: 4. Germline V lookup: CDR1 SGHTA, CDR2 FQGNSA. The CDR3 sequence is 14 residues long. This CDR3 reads CASRFLAGGNEQFF. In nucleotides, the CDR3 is TGTGCCAGCAGGTTTCTAGCGGGGGGCAATGAGCAGTTCTTC.

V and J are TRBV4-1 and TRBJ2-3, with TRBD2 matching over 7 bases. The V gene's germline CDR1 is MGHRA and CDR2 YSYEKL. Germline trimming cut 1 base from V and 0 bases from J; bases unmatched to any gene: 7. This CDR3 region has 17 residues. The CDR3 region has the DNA TGCGCCAGCAGCCAAGCGTGGGGGGGATCTAGCACAGATACGCAGTATTTT. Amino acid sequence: CASSQAWGGSSTDTQYF.

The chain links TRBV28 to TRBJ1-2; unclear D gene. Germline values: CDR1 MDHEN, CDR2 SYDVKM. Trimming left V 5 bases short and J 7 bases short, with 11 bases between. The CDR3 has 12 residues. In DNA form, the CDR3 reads TGTGCCAGCAGTCCCCCGTGGGGTGGCTACACCTTC. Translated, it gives CASSPPWGGYTF.

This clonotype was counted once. CDR3 residues: CASSPNRQRGGYNEQFF. In DNA form, the CDR3 reads TGTGCCAGCAGCCCCAACCGCCAGCGGGGGGGCTACAATGAGCAGTTCTTC. The chain has TRBV5-4 and TRBJ2-1; 10 bases align to TRBD2. Germline V gene sequence: CDR1 SGHNT, CDR2 YYREEE (reference sequence). The trim removed 4 bases at V and 3 bases at J, leaving 10 bases unmatched. The CDR3 contains 17 residues.

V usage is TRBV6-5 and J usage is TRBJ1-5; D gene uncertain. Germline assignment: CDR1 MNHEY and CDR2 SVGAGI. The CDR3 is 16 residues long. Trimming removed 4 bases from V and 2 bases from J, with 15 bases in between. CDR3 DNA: TGTGCCAGCAGTTCCCACGTACAGCGAGGCAATCAGCCCCAGCATTTT. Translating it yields CASSSHVQRGNQPQHF.